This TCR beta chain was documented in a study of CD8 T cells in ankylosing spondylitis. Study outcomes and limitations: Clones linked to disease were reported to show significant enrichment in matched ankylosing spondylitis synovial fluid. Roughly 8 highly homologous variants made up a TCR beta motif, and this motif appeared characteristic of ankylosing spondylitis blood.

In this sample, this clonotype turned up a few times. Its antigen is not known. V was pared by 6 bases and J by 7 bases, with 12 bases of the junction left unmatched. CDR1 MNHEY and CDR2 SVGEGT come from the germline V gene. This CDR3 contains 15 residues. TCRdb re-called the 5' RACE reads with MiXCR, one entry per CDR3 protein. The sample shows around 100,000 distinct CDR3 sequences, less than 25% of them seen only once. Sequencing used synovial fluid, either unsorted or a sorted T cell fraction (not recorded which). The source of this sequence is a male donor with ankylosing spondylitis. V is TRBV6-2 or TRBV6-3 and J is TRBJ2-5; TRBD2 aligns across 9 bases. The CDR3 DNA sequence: TGTGCCAGCAGCCTGACTAGCGGTAACGTCGGGACCCAGTACTTC. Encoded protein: CASSLTSGNVGTQYF.